One sample yielded the 8 T cell receptor beta chains listed below, sequenced in a study of CD8 T cells in Susac syndrome. RNA amounts of roughly 0.5 to 1 ug underwent reverse transcription with random hexamers. TCRdb redid the calling of the immunoSEQ multiplex PCR reads with MiXCR, one entry per CDR3 protein. The profile shows 100,000 to 150,000 distinct CDR3 sequences, about 94% of them singletons. Sequences were obtained from CD8+ T cells from PBMCs. These receptors all come from a human donor with Susac syndrome.

This chain connects TRBV14 to TRBJ2-5; TRBD1 matches at 7 bases. The CDR3 contains 14 residues. V shed 8 bases and J 6 bases; nucleotides not matched to a gene: 12. Germline CDR1 SGHDN, CDR2 FVKESK. The CDR3 protein is CASSLTGALKTQYF. For the CDR3, the DNA is TGTGCCAGCTCCCTCACAGGGGCCTTGAAGACCCAGTACTTC.

This chain links TRBV5-1 with TRBJ1-1; D call uncertain. The germline V and J ends were trimmed by 0 bases and 0 bases, with 9 bases remaining between them. The CDR3 sequence is 15 residues long. From germline, CDR1 is SGHRS and CDR2 YFSETQ. The CDR3, as DNA: TGCGCCAGCAGCTTGGGGCCAATGGTGAACACTGAAGCTTTCTTT. Translating it yields CASSLGPMVNTEAFF.

The chain links TRBV12-3 or TRBV12-4 to TRBJ2-1; 7 bases are a match to TRBD2. Losses at the gene ends were 6 bases for V and 10 bases for J; bases not matched to a gene: 3. This CDR3 region has 11 residues. CDR3 loop: CASRLSGEQFF. The CDR3 DNA is TGTGCCAGCAGACTTAGCGGGGAGCAGTTCTTC.

The chain uses TRBV29-1 and TRBJ2-1; D gene ambiguous. Germline lookup yields CDR1 SQVTM and CDR2 ANQGSEA. The V gene lost 6 bases and the J gene lost 3 bases, with 12 bases spanning the gap. The CDR3 sequence is 13 residues long. DNA of the CDR3: TGCAGCGTCTATTACCCCCTCTACAATGAGCAGTTCTTC. Protein product: CSVYYPLYNEQFF.

A word on this clonotype: Compared with germline, one end of the junction differs, possibly owing to a read error. This sequence joins TRBV5-4 and TRBJ2-2; D is unresolved. The CDR3 runs 12 residues. Per germline, CDR1 SGHNT and CDR2 YYREEE (reference sequence). The CDR3 reads CASSLAPGELFF. DNA for the CDR3: TGTGCCAGCAGTTTGGCTCCCGGGGAGCTGTTTTTT.

In DNA form, the CDR3 reads TGTGCCAGCAGCCCAGGGACTAGCGGGGGCTACGAGCAGTACTTC. Its protein product is CASSPGTSGGYEQYF. The chain recombines TRBV3-1 with TRBJ2-7, with 14 bases fitting TRBD2. Germline V gene lookup returns CDR1 LGHDT and CDR2 YNNKEL (reference sequence). The trim removed 4 bases at V and 3 bases at J, leaving 2 bases unmatched. This CDR3 contains 15 residues.

V is TRBV20-1 and J is TRBJ1-6, with 7 nucleotides matching TRBD1. Germline V gene lookup returns CDR1 DFQATT and CDR2 SNEGSKA (reference sequence). The CDR3 extends over 13 amino acids. J gave up 9 bases and V 4 bases, and 6 bases lay outside the gene matches. Written as DNA, the CDR3 is TGCAGTGCTACCCCAGGGGGGGGTTCACCCCTCCACTTT. Translated, it gives CSATPGGGSPLHF.

The chain employs TRBV30 and TRBJ1-4; D ambiguous. This CDR3 contains 15 residues. V was pared by 2 bases and J by 0 bases, with 10 bases between. In germline, CDR1 is GTSNPN, CDR2 SVGIG (reference sequence). CDR3: CAWSTAASTNEKLFF. The CDR3 DNA reads TGTGCCTGGAGTACGGCAGCTTCAACTAATGAAAAACTGTTTTTT.